This T cell receptor (beta chain) is drawn from a study of identical twins. Via MiXCR, TCRdb re-called the 5' RACE reads, giving one row per CDR3 protein. Here the sample spans about 530,000 distinct CDR3 sequences, 13% to 15% being singletons. The CDR3 has 14 amino acids. The V and J ends lost 3 bases and 2 bases, in that order; junction bases with no gene match: 6. Germline V gives CDR1 DFQATT, CDR2 SNEGSKA (reference sequence). Whole-study findings and limits: Modelling approaches yielded underestimates of out-of-frame TCR alpha sharing between monozygotic twins.

Each donor was a healthy Caucasian. With respect to this clonotype: What it recognizes is unknown.

This sample was also put to use in a study of yellow fever vaccine responses in identical twins.

This sequence was found in a woman between 18 and 29 years old in good health. The chain uses TRBV20-1 and TRBJ2-7; TRBD2 matches 8 bases. Input material: CD4+ T cells sorted from blood. CDR3 protein: CSARKAGVAYEQYF. The CDR3 DNA follows: TGCAGTGCTAGGAAAGCGGGAGTGGCCTACGAGCAGTACTTC.